This T cell receptor beta chain originates from a study of cytomegalovirus exposure and HLA in healthy donors. Study-wide background: An earlier analysis identified fewer than 130 million unique TCR beta sequences in about 180 million T cells. Study conclusions and caveats: Analyses of presence and absence presupposed an approximately uniform sequencing depth across donors.

The PCR was carried out with 60 Vbeta primers and 13 Jbeta primers. Authors' processing steps: A follow-up analysis tallied 60 million to 85 million unique TCR beta chains, 9 million to 11 million shared. The data were produced by immunoSEQ multiplex PCR, yet TCRdb's version contains in-frame clones alone and is incomplete. V and J calls and clone size are as listed in that table; D and trimming were resolved from the DNA. The sample has approximately 140,000 clones, 60% to 80% seen once. The germline V gene has CDR1 SQVTM and CDR2 ANQGSEA. This CDR3 region has 14 residues. Turning to this clone: Its antigen is as yet unknown.

This receptor was identified in a man aged 40-55 years in good health and CMV-seronegative. The chain is built from TRBV29-1 and TRBJ2-5, with D perhaps matching TRBD1 (5 bases). With the DNA end fitting TRBJ2-7 better, the J assignment may be wrong. Sequences were obtained from PBMCs. CDR3 DNA: TGCAGCGCTCTAGACAGCCACTCCTCCTACGAGCAGTACTTC. This encodes CSALDSHSSYEQYF.